This record looks at one T cell receptor beta chain sequence and its context. This clonotype was picked up a small number of times. Its antigen is still unknown. Base qualities are not at hand, and no much larger clone is one base apart. The label giving this sample's time point can be read as: patch test 1, 2 weeks after DPC sensitization. In light of the paper, this sample's treatment or condition label describes: therapeutic diphenylcyclopropenone sensitization with weekly scalp DPC. Blood at each patch-test visit was drawn before the patch test was applied. Patients were considered eligible if aged 18 to 70, diagnosed with alopecia and deemed suitable for DPC therapy, and patients were excluded if pregnant. Unfractionated whole blood was collected in Tempus Blood RNA tubes, and total RNA was extracted from that blood. Library preparation used RACE. For sequencing, a NextSeq 500 was employed. During library preparation, unique molecular identifiers were attached to individual cDNA molecules so that TCRs could be counted in a quantitative, reproducible way. For every blood RNA sample, sequencing covered both the TCR alpha and TCR beta chains. Processing in the source paper ran as follows. The median number of TCRs per sample was 95,638, ranging from roughly 23,224 to 690,600. The Decombinator software suite was used to annotate V, J and CDR3 in the TCR reads. For PS versus PT1 abundance plots, all samples were subsampled to the same number of TCRs (28,000). TCRs were defined as expanded if absent before sensitization and observed at least eight times at the 2-week time point. Through fastp at Q25 and MiXCR, TCRdb rebuilt clones from the public reads, retaining in-frame beta chains. All rows with the same CDR3 protein become a single entry with the most common DNA and genes. The V and J calls and clone size come from TCRdb's table, not from the authors' own analysis. The sample includes approximately 400,000 distinct CDR3 sequences, with 4.8% observed a single time. The ten largest clones represent about 2.2% of the sample.

Reading from cysteine to phenylalanine, the CDR3 counts 14 amino acids. Only the CDR3 DNA is retained, 42 bases long and in frame from the first base. A distance of 10 bases separates the germline ends of V and J, which lose 2 bases and 4 bases respectively. The germline V gene (reference sequence) sets CDR1 to MNHEY and CDR2 to SMNVEV. This entry is derived from a study of human T cells and chemical hapten exposure (dated by TCRdb to about 2021). About the full investigation: For sensitization, 2% DPC in acetone was applied to a 2 cm by 2 cm area of upper inner arm skin. Blood was sampled from patients pre-sensitization (week 0) and at 2, 6 and about 24 weeks after DPC sensitization. The study tracked peripheral blood TCR repertoire changes in vivo during primary and secondary sensitization to the hapten diphenylcyclopropenone (DPC) in alopecia patients. Patients additionally received weekly therapeutic DPC doses to the scalp throughout the approximately 24-week study period. Libraries were pooled for sequencing, and per-sample TCR yields varied mainly because of small differences in library volumes within the pool. Alopecia areata with under or over 50% scalp involvement, alopecia totalis and alopecia universalis were represented in the patient cohort, which was mostly female. Patch testing on the upper back used Finn chambers containing 0.01% DPC, with scoring done after 6 days according to International Contact Dermatitis Research Group standards. For TCR sequencing, blood came from 25 to 35 alopecia patients at anywhere from one to four time points (pre-sensitization, 2, 6 and 24 weeks).

Paper-wide results and their limitations: Repeated subsampling changed both the strength of the expansion versus patch-test correlation and the threshold at which that correlation became significant. Compared with pre-sensitization or healthy control sets, expanded TCRs formed significantly more large CDR3 similarity clusters, which is consistent with antigen-driven responses. The number of PT1 expanded TCRs positively correlated with patch test score, significant at thresholds 8, 16 and 32 but not 4. No change with DPC sensitization was found in the number of TCRs above 1 in 1000 frequency, and no evidence of global repertoire structure alterations was found. Because every patient had alopecia, a presumed autoimmune disease, the patients' immune response might differ from that of healthy individuals.

This receptor was obtained from a woman between 50 and 59 years old with alopecia areata. Some clones in this sample may be carry-over from other donors' samples. The sequencing here drew on whole blood, taken in connection with sensitization to the hapten diphenylcyclopropenone (DPC). The sequence links TRBV27 to TRBJ2-3; the best D guess is TRBD2, with 6 bases matching. The DNA reads TGTGCCAGCAGTTTAGGGGGGTACGCAGATACGCAGTATTTT. Translated, this is CASSLGGYADTQYF.